These 24 T cell receptor beta chains were sequenced from one sample in a study of blood T cells in healthy people across ages. Next came a second PCR, run for about 7 to 12 cycles, which used a sample-barcoded 5' primer along with a J-beta primer mix. TCRdb passed the 5' RACE reads through MiXCR, listing each CDR3 protein once. In the table there are some 1,000,000 distinct CDR3 sequences, about 25% of which are singletons. These data were likewise used in another study, on T cells of mothers and their children.

The sequencing input was blood. Receptors were obtained from a girl aged 2-10 years in good health.

This clonotype has only a few counts. This rearrangement joins TRBV4-1 to TRBJ2-5, with 9 bases aligning to TRBD2. Gene TRBJ2-7 matches the end of the DNA better, so the J call may be wrong. CDR1 and CDR2 from the germline V gene are MGHRA and YSYEKL. The length of the CDR3 is 17 residues. The CDR3 is CASSQTPPDGLASEQYF. DNA for the CDR3: TGCGCCAGCAGCCAGACCCCCCCCGACGGACTAGCGAGCGAGCAGTACTTC.

This clonotype appeared a single time. The V call is TRBV5-1, the J call TRBJ2-7; 7 bases fit TRBD1. Germline V lookup: CDR1 SGHRS, CDR2 YFSETQ. The V gene end was trimmed by 4 bases and the J gene end by 3 bases; junction bases not matched to a gene: 7. CDR3 length: 14 residues. CDR3 sequence reads: CASSPSGTVYEQYF. CDR3 bases: TGCGCCAGCAGCCCTTCCGGGACAGTCTACGAGCAGTACTTC.

This clonotype was counted only a few times. CDR3 protein: CASSQHTGEAFF. The CDR3 nucleotides read TGCGCCAGCAGCCAACACACAGGGGAAGCTTTCTTT. The chain links TRBV4-1 to TRBJ1-1; maybe TRBD1 (6 bases). The CDR3 contains 12 residues. V was clipped by 2 bases and J by 8 bases, with 9 bases between them. Germline CDR1 MGHRA, CDR2 YSYEKL.

This chain joins TRBV4-1 and TRBJ2-5; possibly TRBD1 for D (6 bases). The J call may be faulty, since TRBJ2-7 better matches the DNA end. The CDR3 spans 15 residues. The germline V gene encodes CDR1 MGHRA and CDR2 YSYEKL. The CDR3 nucleotides read TGCGCCAGCAGCCAAGATTGGTCAGGGGACTACGAGCAGTACTTC. Protein sequence: CASSQDWSGDYEQYF.

This sequence joins TRBV5-1 and TRBJ2-5; TRBD1 agrees at 7 bases. This CDR3 is 14 amino acids long. V trimming: 3 bases; J trimming: 5 bases; junction bases outside the gene matches: 7. Germline values: CDR1 SGHRS, CDR2 YFSETQ. The CDR3 sequence: CASSSQTGSETQYF. Written as DNA, the CDR3 is TGCGCCAGCAGCTCCCAGACAGGGTCGGAGACCCAGTACTTC.

This clonotype was counted a few times. CDR3 protein: CASSPFDLREYGETQYF. CDR3 in DNA: TGTGCCAGCAGCCCCTTCGATCTGCGGGAGTATGGGGAGACCCAGTACTTC. The chain recombines TRBV7-9 with TRBJ2-5; 7 bases match TRBD2. This CDR3 comprises 17 residues. With V trimmed by 5 bases and J by 5 bases, 17 bases remained unmatched. Germline V gene lookup returns CDR1 SEHNR and CDR2 FQNEAQ (reference sequence).

The chain is built from TRBV6-1 and TRBJ2-1; D may be TRBD2 (6 bases). Germline CDR1 and CDR2: MNHNS and SASEGT. Trimming removed 9 bases from V and 4 bases from J, with 19 bases in between. The CDR3 contains 15 residues. Written as DNA, the CDR3 is TGTGCCAGTTTAAATTGGCGGGGAGGTTACAATGAGCAGTTCTTC. This gives the protein CASLNWRGGYNEQFF.

For this clonotype: A much larger clone differs by one base, so this may be a read error. The chain uses TRBV5-1 and TRBJ2-1; TRBD2 is a possible D gene (6 bases). The CDR3 totals 13 residues. Germline V gene sequence: CDR1 SGHRS, CDR2 YFSETQ. The CDR3 loop reads CASSRDSDNEQFF. The CDR3 coding sequence is TGCGCCAGCAGCCGGGACTCCGACAATGAGCAGTTCTTC.

The V call is TRBV29-1, the J call TRBJ2-3; D call uncertain. Trimming took 7 bases from V and 7 from J, leaving 9 bases between them. Germline V lookup: CDR1 SQVTM, CDR2 ANQGSEA. CDR3 length: 10 amino acids. As DNA, the CDR3 is TGCAGCGCCGGTGCAAATACGCAGTATTTT. Protein sequence: CSAGANTQYF.

The V and J genes are TRBV7-6 and TRBJ1-2; D is perhaps TRBD1 (5 bases). From germline, CDR1 is SGHVS and CDR2 FNYEAQ. V dropped 3 bases and J dropped 4 bases, with 15 bases sitting between them. The CDR3 consists of 15 residues. The DNA for the CDR3 is TGTGCCAGCAGCTTTACTATCGGGACCACCTATGGCTACACCTTC. It encodes CASSFTIGTTYGYTF. Supplemented by reference TRBV7-6 and TRBJ1-2, the full variable domain reads GAGVSQSPRYKVTKRGQDVALRCDPISGHVSLYWYRQALGQGPEFLTYFNYEAQQDKSGLPNDRFSAERPEGSISTLTIQRTEQRDSAMYRCASSFTIGTTYGYTFGSGTRLTVV.

The genes are TRBV24-1 and TRBJ2-1, with TRBD1 matching over 8 bases. The J call may be faulty, since TRBJ2-5 better matches the DNA end. CDR3 length: 15 amino acids. Germline CDR1 and CDR2: KGHDR and SFDVKD. The CDR3 sequence: CAPEGTGGTQETQYF. In DNA form, the CDR3 reads TGTGCCCCTGAGGGTACAGGGGGAACGCAAGAGACCCAGTACTTC.

The chain recombines TRBV7-2 with TRBJ2-3, with 12 bases aligning to TRBD2. V dropped 6 bases and J dropped 4; count of bases not matched to a gene: 5. In germline, CDR1 is SGHTA, CDR2 FQGNSA. This CDR3 spans 15 amino acids. Here the CDR3 DNA reads TGTGCCAGCAGGTCTAGCGGGGGGGCCCCAGATACGCAGTATTTT. As protein: CASRSSGGAPDTQYF.

This clonotype appeared a few times. The chain joins TRBV29-1 to TRBJ2-2; 7 bases are shared with TRBD2. Germline V lookup: CDR1 SQVTM, CDR2 ANQGSEA. J gave up 5 bases and V 3 bases, and 3 bases lay outside the gene matches. This CDR3 has 13 amino acids. The CDR3 protein is CSVDPAGTGELFF. The CDR3 DNA follows: TGCAGCGTTGATCCAGCGGGAACCGGGGAGCTGTTTTTT.

V is TRBV6-2 or TRBV6-3 and J is TRBJ1-2, with TRBD1 as a possible D gene (6 bases). The CDR3 extends over 14 amino acids. The V end lost 7 bases, the J end lost 6 bases, and 18 bases lay between the germline ends. The germline V gene has CDR1 MNHEY and CDR2 SVGEGT. CDR3 sequence (DNA): TGTGCCAGCAACAGACTCGACAGGAAAAATGGCTACACCTTC. Translated, it gives CASNRLDRKNGYTF.

The V gene is TRBV12-5, the J gene TRBJ1-1; unclear D gene. This CDR3 region has 13 residues. CDR1 is LGHNT and CDR2 is FRNRAP in the germline V gene. The V end lost 2 bases, the J end lost 7 bases, and 11 bases lay between the germline ends. The CDR3 reads CASGLSSAVEAFF. The CDR3, as DNA: TGTGCTAGTGGTTTGTCGTCCGCAGTTGAAGCTTTCTTT.

The chain employs TRBV6-2 or TRBV6-3 and TRBJ2-1; tentative D call: TRBD2 (6 bases). Trimming took 6 bases from V and 1 from J, leaving 13 bases between them. The CDR3 is 15 residues long. The germline V gene has CDR1 MNHEY and CDR2 SVGEGT. The CDR3 spells CASRTGLLSYNEQFF. As DNA, the CDR3 is TGTGCCAGCAGGACGGGACTCTTATCCTACAATGAGCAGTTCTTC.

A few counts support this clonotype. The chain joins TRBV12-3 or TRBV12-4 to TRBJ1-2; D may be TRBD1 (6 bases). V was trimmed by 6 bases and J by 5 bases, leaving 13 bases between them. The CDR3 consists of 13 residues. The CDR3 nucleotides read TGTGCCAGCAGACTGGGGGCAGGGTATGGCTACACCTTC. Translating it yields CASRLGAGYGYTF.

This clonotype was detected only a few times. A read error may produce the germline difference seen at one junction end. The V call is TRBV7-3, the J call TRBJ1-1; perhaps TRBD1 as D (6 bases). Germline loops: CDR1 SGHTA, CDR2 FQGTGA. CDR3 length: 15 residues. Here the CDR3 DNA reads TGTGCCAGCAGCTTAAGTCCAGGGGAGCACACTGAGGCTTTCTTT. It codes for CASSLSPGEHTEAFF.

This clonotype was counted only a few times. The chain carries TRBV29-1 and TRBJ1-2; D possibly corresponds to TRBD1 (6 bases). Germline CDR1 SQVTM, CDR2 ANQGSEA. The ends were cut back, 3 bases at V and 4 bases at J, with 21 bases in the middle. This CDR3 spans 16 amino acids. The CDR3 is CSVDRVRDTLGYGYTF. The CDR3 DNA reads TGCAGCGTTGACCGAGTCCGGGACACTCTCGGCTATGGCTACACCTTC.

The chain combines TRBV6-4 with TRBJ2-1; possible D gene TRBD2, 6 bases. This CDR3 has 16 amino acids. V was pared by 2 bases and J by 7 bases, with 18 bases between. Germline V gene data show CDR1 as MRHNA and CDR2 as SNTAGT. The CDR3 coding sequence is TGTGCCAGCAGTGACGGGGTAGCGGAGGCATTAAATGAGCAGTTCTTC. This encodes CASSDGVAEALNEQFF.

V usage is TRBV6-2 or TRBV6-3 and J usage is TRBJ2-5; D is possibly TRBD1 or TRBD2 (5 bases each). The DNA end favors TRBJ2-7, so the J call may be wrong. Per germline, CDR1 MNHEY and CDR2 SVGEGT. The CDR3 length is 16 residues. CDR3 in amino acids: CASSLNPGTASYEQYF. CDR3 bases: TGTGCCAGCAGCCTAAATCCCGGGACGGCGTCCTACGAGCAGTACTTC.

Concerning this clonotype: One end of the junction does not line up with germline, which may come from a read error. V gene TRBV29-1 combines with J gene TRBJ2-5; the D gene could be TRBD1 or TRBD2 (6 bases each). The CDR3 extends over 13 amino acids. Germline V gene sequence: CDR1 SQVTM, CDR2 ANQGSEA. CDR3 sequence (DNA): TGCAGCGTTGAGCGGGACACCTACAATGAGCGGTTCTTC. This sequence encodes CSVERDTYNERFF.

V and J are TRBV20-1 and TRBJ2-5; TRBD1 matches at 10 bases. V lost 2 bases and J lost 4; bases outside the gene matches: 4. Germline CDR1 and CDR2: DFQATT and SNEGSKA (reference sequence). The CDR3 spans 14 residues. The CDR3, as DNA: TGCAGTGCTAGATCAGGGACAGGGGCAGAGACCCAGTACTTC. Amino acid sequence: CSARSGTGAETQYF.

The CDR3 coding sequence is TGCAGTACCAGGGGGCTGGATGGCTACACCTTC. Amino acids: CSTRGLDGYTF. The gene calls are TRBV20-1 and TRBJ1-2; 8 bases map to TRBD1. CDR3 size: 11 residues. Germline lookup yields CDR1 DFQATT and CDR2 SNEGSKA (reference sequence). Trimming removed 8 bases from V and 6 bases from J; junction bases left unmatched: 5.